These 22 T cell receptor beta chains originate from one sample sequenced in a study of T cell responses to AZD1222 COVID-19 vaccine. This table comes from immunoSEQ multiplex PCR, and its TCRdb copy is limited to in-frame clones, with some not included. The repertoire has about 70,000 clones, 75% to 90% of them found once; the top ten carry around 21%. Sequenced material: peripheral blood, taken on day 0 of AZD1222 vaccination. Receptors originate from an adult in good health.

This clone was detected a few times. DNA of the CDR3: TGCGCCAGCAGCTTGGGACAGGGGGCACCCTTGCCCTATGGCTACACCTTC. It yields the protein CASSLGQGAPLPYGYTF. The V and J genes are TRBV5-1 and TRBJ1-2; 10 bases match TRBD1. The CDR3 has 17 residues. V gave up 0 bases and J gave up 4 bases; unmatched junction bases: 9. Per germline, CDR1 SGHRS and CDR2 YFSETQ.

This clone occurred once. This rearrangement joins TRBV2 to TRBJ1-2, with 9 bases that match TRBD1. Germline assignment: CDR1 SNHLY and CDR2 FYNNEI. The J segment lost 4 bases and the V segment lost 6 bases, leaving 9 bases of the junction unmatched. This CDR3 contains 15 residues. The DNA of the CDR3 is TGTGCCAGCAGGGCTACAGGGGGCGCCGTCTATGGCTACACCTTC. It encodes CASRATGGAVYGYTF. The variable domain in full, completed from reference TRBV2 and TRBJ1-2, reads EPEVTQTPSHQVTQMGQEVILRCVPISNHLYFYWYRQILGQKVEFLVSFYNNEISEKSEIFDDQFSVERPDGSNFTLKIRSTKLEDSAMYFCASRATGGAVYGYTFGSGTRLTVV.

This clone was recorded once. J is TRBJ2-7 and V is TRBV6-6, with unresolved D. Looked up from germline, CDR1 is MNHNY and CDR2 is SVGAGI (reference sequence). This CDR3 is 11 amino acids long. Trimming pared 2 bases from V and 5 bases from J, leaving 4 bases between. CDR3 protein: CASSYEHEQYF. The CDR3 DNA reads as TGTGCCAGCAGTTACGAACACGAGCAGTACTTC.

The CDR3 DNA is TGTGCCACCAGCAGGACTCCGGGAGCGGGGGGCACAGATACGCAGTATTTT. Translation: CATSRTPGAGGTDTQYF. This chain links TRBV15 with TRBJ2-3, with 8 bases that match TRBD2. The ends lost 3 bases at V and 1 base at J; junction bases unmatched: 9. The CDR3 totals 17 residues. Germline-derived CDR1 and CDR2 are LNHNV and YYDKDF (reference sequence).

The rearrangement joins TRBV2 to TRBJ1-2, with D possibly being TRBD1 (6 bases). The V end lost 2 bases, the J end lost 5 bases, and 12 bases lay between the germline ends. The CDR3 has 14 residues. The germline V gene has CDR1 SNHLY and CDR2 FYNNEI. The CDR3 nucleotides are TGTGCCAGCAGTGAATCCAGGGGCGCTTATGGCTACACCTTC. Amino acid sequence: CASSESRGAYGYTF.

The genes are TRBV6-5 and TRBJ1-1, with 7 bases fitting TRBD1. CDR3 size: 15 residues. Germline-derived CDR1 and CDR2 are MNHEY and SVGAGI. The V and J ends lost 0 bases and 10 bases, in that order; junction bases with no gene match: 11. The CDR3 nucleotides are TGTGCCAGCAGTTACTCGAGGGACAGCCCCTACGGAGCTTTCTTT. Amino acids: CASSYSRDSPYGAFF.

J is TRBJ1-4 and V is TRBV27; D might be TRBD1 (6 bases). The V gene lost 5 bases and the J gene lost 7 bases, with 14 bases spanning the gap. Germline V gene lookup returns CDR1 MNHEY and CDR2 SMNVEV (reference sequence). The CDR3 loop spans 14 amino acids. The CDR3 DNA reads TGTGCCAGCAGTCTAAACCGGGACACTGAAAAACTGTTTTTT. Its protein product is CASSLNRDTEKLFF.

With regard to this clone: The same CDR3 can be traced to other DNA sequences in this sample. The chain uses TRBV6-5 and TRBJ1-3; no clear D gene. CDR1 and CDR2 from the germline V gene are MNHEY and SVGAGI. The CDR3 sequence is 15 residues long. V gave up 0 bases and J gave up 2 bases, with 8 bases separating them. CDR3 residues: CASSYSGGTGNTIYF. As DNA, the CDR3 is TGTGCCAGCAGTTACTCAGGAGGGACTGGAAACACCATATATTTT.

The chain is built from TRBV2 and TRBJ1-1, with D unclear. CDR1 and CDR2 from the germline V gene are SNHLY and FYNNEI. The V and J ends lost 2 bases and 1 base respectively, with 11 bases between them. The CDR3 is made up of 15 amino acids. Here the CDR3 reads CASSEWVGENTEAFF. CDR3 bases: TGTGCCAGCAGTGAATGGGTAGGCGAGAACACTGAAGCTTTCTTT. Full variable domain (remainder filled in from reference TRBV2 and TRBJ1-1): EPEVTQTPSHQVTQMGQEVILRCVPISNHLYFYWYRQILGQKVEFLVSFYNNEISEKSEIFDDQFSVERPDGSNFTLKIRSTKLEDSAMYFCASSEWVGENTEAFFGQGTRLTVV.

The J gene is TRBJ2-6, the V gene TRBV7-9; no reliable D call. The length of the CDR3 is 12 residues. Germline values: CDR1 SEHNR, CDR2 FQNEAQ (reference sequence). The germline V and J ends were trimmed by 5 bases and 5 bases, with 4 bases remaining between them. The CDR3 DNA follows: TGTGCCAGCAGCCGGCGGGCCAACGTCCTGACTTTC. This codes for CASSRRANVLTF.

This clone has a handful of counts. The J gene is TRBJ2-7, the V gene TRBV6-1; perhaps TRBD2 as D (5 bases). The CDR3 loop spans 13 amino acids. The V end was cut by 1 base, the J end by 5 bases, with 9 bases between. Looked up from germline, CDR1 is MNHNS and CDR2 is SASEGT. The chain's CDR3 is CASSEGTPNEQYF. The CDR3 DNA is TGTGCCAGCAGTGAAGGGACTCCAAACGAGCAGTACTTC.

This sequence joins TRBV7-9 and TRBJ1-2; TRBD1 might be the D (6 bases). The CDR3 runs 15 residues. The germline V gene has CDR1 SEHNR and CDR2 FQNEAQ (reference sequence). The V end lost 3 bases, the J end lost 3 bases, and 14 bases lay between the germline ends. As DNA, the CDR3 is TGTGCCAGCAGCTTTGGACAGATCTTCCACTATGGCTACACCTTC. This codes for CASSFGQIFHYGYTF.

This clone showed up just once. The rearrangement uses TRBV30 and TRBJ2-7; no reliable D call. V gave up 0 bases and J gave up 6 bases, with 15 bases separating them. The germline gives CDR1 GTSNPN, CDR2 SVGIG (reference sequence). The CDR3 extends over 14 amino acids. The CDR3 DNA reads TGTGCCTGGAGTGTACGGGCAGCCTTCAGCGAGCAGTACTTC. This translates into CAWSVRAAFSEQYF. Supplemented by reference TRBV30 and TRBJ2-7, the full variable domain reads SQTIHQWPATLVQPVGSPLSLECTVEGTSNPNLYWYRQAAGRGLQLLFYSVGIGQISSEVPQNLSASRPQDRQFILSSKKLLLSDSGFYLCAWSVRAAFSEQYFGPGTRLTVT.

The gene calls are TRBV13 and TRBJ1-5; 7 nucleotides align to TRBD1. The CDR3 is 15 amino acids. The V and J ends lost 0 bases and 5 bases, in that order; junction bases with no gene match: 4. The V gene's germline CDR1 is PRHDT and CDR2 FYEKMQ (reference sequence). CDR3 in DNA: TGTGCCAGCAGCTTAGGCCCTGGACAGGATCAGCCCCAGCATTTT. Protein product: CASSLGPGQDQPQHF.

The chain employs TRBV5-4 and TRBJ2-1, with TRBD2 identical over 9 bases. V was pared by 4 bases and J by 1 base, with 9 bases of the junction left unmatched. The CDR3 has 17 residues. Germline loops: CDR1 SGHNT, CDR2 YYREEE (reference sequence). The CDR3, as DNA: TGTGCCAGCAGCCCTCCGACTAGCGGATTTTCCTACAATGAGCAGTTCTTC. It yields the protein CASSPPTSGFSYNEQFF.

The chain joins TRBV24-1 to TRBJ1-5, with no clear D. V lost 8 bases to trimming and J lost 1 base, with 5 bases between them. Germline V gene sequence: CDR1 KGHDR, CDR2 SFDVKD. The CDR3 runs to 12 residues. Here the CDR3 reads CATNLSNQPQHF. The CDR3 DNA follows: TGTGCCACCAATCTCAGCAATCAGCCCCAGCATTTT.

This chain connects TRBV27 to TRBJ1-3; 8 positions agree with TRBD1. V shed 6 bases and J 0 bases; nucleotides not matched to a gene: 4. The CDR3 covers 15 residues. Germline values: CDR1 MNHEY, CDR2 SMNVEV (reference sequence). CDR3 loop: CASRQGGPSGNTIYF. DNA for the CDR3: TGTGCCAGCAGACAGGGGGGTCCCTCTGGAAACACCATATATTTT.

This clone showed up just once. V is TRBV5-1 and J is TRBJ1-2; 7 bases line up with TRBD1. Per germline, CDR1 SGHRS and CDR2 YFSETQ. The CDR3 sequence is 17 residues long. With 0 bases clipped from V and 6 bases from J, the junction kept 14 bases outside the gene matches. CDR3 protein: CASSLAGQALGLDGYTF. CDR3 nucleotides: TGCGCCAGCAGCTTGGCAGGACAGGCCCTAGGGCTAGATGGCTACACCTTC.

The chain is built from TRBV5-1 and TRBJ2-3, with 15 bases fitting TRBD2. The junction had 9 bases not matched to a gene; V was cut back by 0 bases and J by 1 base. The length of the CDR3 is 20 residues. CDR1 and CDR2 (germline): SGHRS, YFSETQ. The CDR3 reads CASSLEGGLAGGWRTDTQYF. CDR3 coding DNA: TGCGCCAGCAGCTTGGAAGGTGGACTAGCGGGGGGGTGGCGCACAGATACGCAGTATTTT.

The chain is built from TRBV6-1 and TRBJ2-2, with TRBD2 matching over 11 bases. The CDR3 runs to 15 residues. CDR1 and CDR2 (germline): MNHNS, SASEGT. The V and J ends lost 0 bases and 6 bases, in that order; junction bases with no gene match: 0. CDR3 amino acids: CASSEASGGAGELFF. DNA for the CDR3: TGTGCCAGCAGTGAAGCTAGCGGGGGGGCCGGGGAGCTGTTTTTT.

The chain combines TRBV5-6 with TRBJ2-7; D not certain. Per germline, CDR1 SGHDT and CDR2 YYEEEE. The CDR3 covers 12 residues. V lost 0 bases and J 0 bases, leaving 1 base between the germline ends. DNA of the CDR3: TGTGCCAGCAGCTTGGTCTCCTACGAGCAGTACTTC. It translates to CASSLVSYEQYF.

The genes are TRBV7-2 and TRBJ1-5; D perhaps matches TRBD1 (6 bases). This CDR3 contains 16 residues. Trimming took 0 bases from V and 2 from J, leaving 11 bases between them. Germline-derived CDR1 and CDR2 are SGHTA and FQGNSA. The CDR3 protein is CASSLASPGGNQPQHF. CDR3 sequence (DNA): TGTGCCAGCAGCTTAGCGAGCCCAGGGGGCAATCAGCCCCAGCATTTT.